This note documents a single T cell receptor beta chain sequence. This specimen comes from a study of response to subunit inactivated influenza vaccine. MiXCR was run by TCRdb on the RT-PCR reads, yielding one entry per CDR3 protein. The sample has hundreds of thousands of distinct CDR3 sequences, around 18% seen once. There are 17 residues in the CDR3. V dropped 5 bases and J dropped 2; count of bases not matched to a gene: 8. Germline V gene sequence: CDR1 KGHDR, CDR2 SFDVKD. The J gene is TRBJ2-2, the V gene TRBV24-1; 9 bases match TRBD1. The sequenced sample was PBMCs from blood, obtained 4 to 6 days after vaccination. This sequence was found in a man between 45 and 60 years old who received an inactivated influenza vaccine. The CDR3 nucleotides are TGTGCCACCAGTGCCCCTCCGGGACAGGGAAACACCGGGGAGCTGTTTTTT. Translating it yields CATSAPPGQGNTGELFF.